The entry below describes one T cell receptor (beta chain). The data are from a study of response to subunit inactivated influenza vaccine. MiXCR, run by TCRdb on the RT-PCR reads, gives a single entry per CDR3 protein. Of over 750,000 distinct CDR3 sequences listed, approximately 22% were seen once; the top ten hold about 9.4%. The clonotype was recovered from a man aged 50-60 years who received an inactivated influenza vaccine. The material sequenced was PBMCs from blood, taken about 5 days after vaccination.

DNA of the CDR3: TGTGCCAGCAGTTTAGGGGCACGGGGCGGGAGGCTCACCGGGGAGCTGTTTTTT. Translating gives CASSLGARGGRLTGELFF. The chain has TRBV12-3 or TRBV12-4 and TRBJ2-2; the match to TRBD2 covers 8 bases. V lost 1 base, J lost 4 bases, and 11 bases stayed unmatched. There are 18 residues in the CDR3.